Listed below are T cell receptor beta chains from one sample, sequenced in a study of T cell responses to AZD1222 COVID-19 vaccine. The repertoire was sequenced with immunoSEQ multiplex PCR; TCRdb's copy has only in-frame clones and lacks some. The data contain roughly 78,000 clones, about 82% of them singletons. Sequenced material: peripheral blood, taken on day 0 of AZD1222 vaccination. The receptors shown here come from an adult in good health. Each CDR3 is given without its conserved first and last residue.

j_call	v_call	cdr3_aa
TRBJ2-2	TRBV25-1	ASSEGALMVAGELF
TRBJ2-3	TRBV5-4	ASSPTGSKADTQY
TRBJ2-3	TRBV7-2	ASSLGSLAGTDTQY
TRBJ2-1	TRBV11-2	ASRGGLASDEQF
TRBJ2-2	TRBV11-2	ASSLPSSGREANTGELF
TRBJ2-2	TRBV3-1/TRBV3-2	ASSQLRGNTGELF
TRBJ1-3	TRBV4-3	ASSQLVESGNTIY
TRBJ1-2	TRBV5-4	ASSLGPYGGGYT
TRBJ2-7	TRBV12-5	ASGSPEDYEQY
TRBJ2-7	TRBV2	ARGTNIHEQY
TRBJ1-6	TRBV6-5	ASRKFDRELH
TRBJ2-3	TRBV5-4	ASSLARGSTDTQY
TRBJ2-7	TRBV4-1	ASSQDTNYEQY
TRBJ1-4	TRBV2	ASTPLEGEKLF
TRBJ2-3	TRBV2	ASPTEGTSATDTQY
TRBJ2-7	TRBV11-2	ASSFGTHYEQY
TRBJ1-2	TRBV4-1	ASSQSLQLFYGYT
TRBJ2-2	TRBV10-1	ASSGNRGHGELF
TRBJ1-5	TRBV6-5	ASRPKGPSNQPQH
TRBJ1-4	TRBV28	ASSPSAAGEKLF
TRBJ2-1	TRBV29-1	SGTSREGRTYNEQF
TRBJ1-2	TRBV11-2	ASSLRGARRDGYT
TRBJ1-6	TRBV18	ASSPPRGSFIGSPLH
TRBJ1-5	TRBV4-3	ASSQDVTQPQH
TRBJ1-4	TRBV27	ASRPGMTTNEKLF
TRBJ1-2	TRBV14	ASSDGDIRHNLNYGYT
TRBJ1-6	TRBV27	ASASGGSSPLH
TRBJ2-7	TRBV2	ASSEATISQQY
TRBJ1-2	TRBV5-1	ASSFSPGTREDGYT
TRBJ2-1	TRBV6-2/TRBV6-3	ASSMGLAGGEQF